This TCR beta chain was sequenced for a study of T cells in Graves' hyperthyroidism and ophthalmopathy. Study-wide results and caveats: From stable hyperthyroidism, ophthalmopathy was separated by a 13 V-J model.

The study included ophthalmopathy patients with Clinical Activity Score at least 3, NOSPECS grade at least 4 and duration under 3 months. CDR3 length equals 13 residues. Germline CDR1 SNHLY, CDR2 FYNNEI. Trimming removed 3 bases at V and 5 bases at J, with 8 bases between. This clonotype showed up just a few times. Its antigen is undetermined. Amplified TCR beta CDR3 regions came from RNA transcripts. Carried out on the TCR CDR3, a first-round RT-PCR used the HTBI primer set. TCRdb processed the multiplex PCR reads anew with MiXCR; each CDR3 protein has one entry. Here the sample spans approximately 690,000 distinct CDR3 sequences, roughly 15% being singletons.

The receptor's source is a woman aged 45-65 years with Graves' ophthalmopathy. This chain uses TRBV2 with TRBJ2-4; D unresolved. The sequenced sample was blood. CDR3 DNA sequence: TGTGCCAGCAGTGACGATGGCCAAAACATTCAGTACTTC. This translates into CASSDDGQNIQYF.